This T cell receptor (beta chain) was sequenced in a study of molecular identifiers for immune sequencing clone quantification. As for the study in general: Naive CD8 cell RNA, from approximately 20,000 or 100,000 cells, was split five ways in replicates, with four sequenced. Study-wide results and limits: Should identical TCR molecules share a barcode, the sizes of highly expanded clones could be underestimated.

A few counts support this clonotype. Antigen: not known. Each CDR3 protein is one row after TCRdb ran MiXCR on the PCR reads. Among 250,000 to 350,000 distinct CDR3 sequences listed, around 21% were seen once. Naive CD8 T cells underwent sorting with the CD8+CD4-CCR7+CD45RA+ definition. The sequence was collected from a human donor in good health. Some libraries in this study had Jurkat cell RNA spiked in. Sequencing input: naive CD8+ T cells from blood, with Jurkat cell RNA spiked in. Subset meaning: FACS-sorted CD8+CD4-CCR7+CD45RA+ naive T cells.

CDR3 protein: CASTASTDTQYF. The CDR3 DNA is TGTGCCAGCACCGCTAGCACAGATACGCAGTATTTT. The rearrangement joins TRBV11-2 to TRBJ2-3; D is undetermined. CDR1 and CDR2 from the germline V gene are SGHAT and FQNNGV. Trimming took off 7 bases at V and 0 bases at J, with 5 bases between the two ends. The CDR3 is 12 residues long. Together with reference TRBV11-2 and TRBJ2-3, the CDR3 gives the full variable domain: EAGVAQSPRYKIIEKRQSVAFWCNPISGHATLYWYQQILGQGPKLLIQFQNNGVVDDSQLPKDRFSAERLKGVDSTLKIQPAKLEDSAVYLCASTASTDTQYFGPGTRLTVL.